Shown below are 19 T cell receptor beta chains from a single sample sequenced in a study of spatial heterogeneity in lung cancer. One entry per CDR3 protein results from TCRdb running MiXCR on the 5' RACE reads. The sample carries 7,500 to 9,000 distinct CDR3 sequences, about 9.6% recorded once. Time point here: sample taken at primary tumor resection. The specimen was normal lung tissue next to the tumor, collected at surgery. Receptors were obtained from a male donor with early-stage non-small cell lung cancer.

This clonotype has a count of ten or more. The V gene is TRBV6-1, the J gene TRBJ1-2; TRBD1 is a possible D gene (6 bases). Germline V gives CDR1 MNHNS, CDR2 SASEGT. Trimming shortened V by 7 bases and J by 4 bases, and 16 bases separated the two germline ends. This CDR3 spans 14 amino acids. The CDR3 DNA reads TGTGCCAGCATGAACTTACAGGGTGGCTATGGCTACACCTTC. It yields the protein CASMNLQGGYGYTF.

There are many counts of this clonotype. The V gene is TRBV20-1, the J gene TRBJ2-7; D call uncertain. CDR3 length equals 11 residues. Germline CDR1 DFQATT, CDR2 SNEGSKA (reference sequence). V lost 6 bases and J 0 bases, leaving 6 bases between the germline ends. The CDR3 spells CSAASSYEQYF. CDR3 DNA sequence: TGCAGTGCCGCTAGCTCCTACGAGCAGTACTTC.

This clonotype was picked up many times. The rearrangement links TRBV5-1 to TRBJ1-4; D unresolved. The ends were cut back, 4 bases at V and 2 bases at J, with 9 bases in the middle. Per the germline V gene, CDR1 is SGHRS and CDR2 is YFSETQ. CDR3 length equals 14 residues. The DNA of the CDR3 is TGCGCCAGCAGCCCTGCGGAGACTAATGAAAAACTGTTTTTT. Protein: CASSPAETNEKLFF.

This clonotype was seen at least ten times. V gene TRBV16 combines with J gene TRBJ2-7; D call uncertain. CDR1 and CDR2 (germline): KGHSY, FQNENV. This CDR3 has 14 amino acids. The germline V and J ends were trimmed by 2 bases and 2 bases, with 10 bases remaining between them. The CDR3 DNA reads as TGTGCCAGCAGCCAAAGTACCACCCCCTACGAGCAGTACTTC. Protein product: CASSQSTTPYEQYF.

There are many counts of this clonotype. V is TRBV4-1 and J is TRBJ2-7; 14 bases fit TRBD2. Losses at the gene ends were 3 bases for V and 7 bases for J; bases not matched to a gene: 8. This CDR3 has 16 amino acids. The germline V gene has CDR1 MGHRA and CDR2 YSYEKL. The CDR3: CASSHGPGLAGAEQYF. In nucleotides, the CDR3 is TGCGCCAGCAGCCATGGACCGGGACTAGCGGGAGCAGAGCAGTACTTC.

This clonotype showed up many times. CDR3 coding DNA: TGTGCCAGCAATACCAGGACAGGAGTCCTCTACAATGAGCAGTTCTTC. Its protein product is CASNTRTGVLYNEQFF. The V gene is TRBV28, the J gene TRBJ2-1; TRBD1 matches 7 bases. This CDR3 spans 16 amino acids. V lost 7 bases to trimming and J lost 3 bases; unmatched junction nucleotides: 12. CDR1 is MDHEN, CDR2 SYDVKM, per germline.

This clonotype ranks as large. The rearrangement joins TRBV3-1 to TRBJ2-5; TRBD2 aligns across 8 bases. CDR1 and CDR2 from the germline V gene are LGHDT and YNNKEL (reference sequence). Losses at the gene ends were 0 bases for V and 4 bases for J; bases not matched to a gene: 16. The CDR3 spans 19 residues. In nucleotides, the CDR3 is TGTGCCAGCAGCCAAGAATCAGCAGCGGGAGCAGGTATGGGAGAGACCCAGTACTTC. It encodes CASSQESAAGAGMGETQYF.

There are many counts of this clonotype. The chain couples TRBV21-1 to TRBJ1-2; the table's D call TRBD1 went unverified against the DNA. TRBV21-1 is deemed a pseudogene. The CDR3 spans 13 residues. The DNA of the CDR3 is TGTGCCAGCAGCAAACCTCCCAGGGGTCATACCACCTTC. This gives the protein CASSKPPRGHTTF.

In this sample, this clonotype turned up many times. J is TRBJ1-1 and V is TRBV20-1; no clear D. Trimming took 0 bases from V and 2 from J, leaving 13 bases between them. CDR3 length: 15 amino acids. Germline loops: CDR1 DFQATT, CDR2 SNEGSKA (reference sequence). Here the CDR3 reads CSARDYGLINTEAFF. As DNA, the CDR3 is TGCAGTGCTAGAGATTACGGGTTGATAAACACTGAAGCTTTCTTT.

Ten or more counts support this clonotype. The V gene is TRBV6-5, the J gene TRBJ2-6; 7 bases align to TRBD1. Per germline, CDR1 MNHEY and CDR2 SVGAGI. This CDR3 is 17 amino acids long. V lost 0 bases, J lost 0 bases, and 2 bases stayed unmatched. The CDR3 DNA reads as TGTGCCAGCAGTTACTCCGGGACAGCCTCTGGGGCCAACGTCCTGACTTTC. It encodes CASSYSGTASGANVLTF.

This clonotype was counted ten times or more. The genes are TRBV18 and TRBJ2-5; 7 bases fit TRBD1. The J segment lost 1 base and the V segment lost 6 bases, leaving 8 bases of the junction unmatched. Per germline, CDR1 KGHSH and CDR2 LQKENI. The CDR3 spans 15 residues. The CDR3 nucleotides are TGTGCCAGCTCGCGAGAGACAGGGTTCCAAGAGACCCAGTACTTC. It encodes CASSRETGFQETQYF.

This clonotype was recorded many times. This sequence joins TRBV29-1 and TRBJ1-1, with D perhaps TRBD1 (6 bases). V lost 0 bases and J 6 bases, leaving 17 bases between the germline ends. This CDR3 is built from 15 residues. Germline V lookup: CDR1 SQVTM, CDR2 ANQGSEA. CDR3 amino acids: CSVEDLGGAYPEAFF. CDR3 bases: TGCAGCGTTGAAGATCTAGGGGGGGCATATCCTGAAGCTTTCTTT.

Concerning this clonotype itself: This clone may be a read error of a much larger clone one base away. This chain connects TRBV10-3 to TRBJ1-1; D might be TRBD1 (5 bases). Looked up from germline, CDR1 is ENHRY and CDR2 is SYGVKD. CDR3 length equals 17 residues. The CDR3 is CAINESKGTPDLGEAFF. The CDR3 coding sequence is TGTGCCATCAATGAGTCGAAGGGGACCCCCGACCTCGGGGAAGCTTTCTTT.

This clonotype is classed as medium-sized (0.01 to 0.1%). The chain joins TRBV30 to TRBJ2-1; 9 positions match TRBD2. The V gene end was trimmed by 6 bases and the J gene end by 5 bases; junction bases not matched to a gene: 11. Germline-derived CDR1 and CDR2 are GTSNPN and SVGIG (reference sequence). CDR3 length: 15 amino acids. For the CDR3, the DNA is TGTGCCTGTCCCCCCCGGCTAGCGGGGAACAATGAGCAGTTCTTC. Its translation: CACPPRLAGNNEQFF.

This clonotype has a single count. J is TRBJ2-6 and V is TRBV27; TRBD1 aligns across 12 bases. V shed 6 bases and J 2 bases; nucleotides not matched to a gene: 5. This CDR3 contains 17 residues. CDR1 is MNHEY, CDR2 SMNVEV, per germline (reference sequence). The CDR3 DNA reads TGTGCCAGCAGCTCCGGGACAGGGGGCGCTGGGGCCAACGTCCTGACTTTC. Protein: CASSSGTGGAGANVLTF.

This clonotype was counted ten times or more. The chain carries TRBV4-2 and TRBJ2-3; 9 nucleotides align to TRBD2. CDR3 size: 17 residues. Germline V gives CDR1 LGHNA, CDR2 YNFKEQ. The V segment lost 0 bases and the J segment 6 bases; nucleotides outside the gene matches: 10. In DNA, the CDR3 is TGTGCCAGCAGCCAAGATATCGTTAGCGGGGGCTGGGATACGCAGTATTTT. As protein: CASSQDIVSGGWDTQYF.

This rearrangement joins TRBV10-3 to TRBJ2-2; 7 nucleotides line up with TRBD1. The germline V gene encodes CDR1 ENHRY and CDR2 SYGVKD. V dropped 4 bases and J dropped 6; count of bases not matched to a gene: 8. CDR3 length: 15 amino acids. The CDR3 reads CAISGRQGSAGELFF. DNA for the CDR3: TGTGCCATCAGTGGGCGACAGGGTAGCGCCGGGGAGCTGTTTTTT.

This clonotype was counted at least ten times. The rearrangement links TRBV30 to TRBJ2-2, with unresolved D. CDR3 length equals 17 residues. From germline, CDR1 is GTSNPN and CDR2 SVGIG (reference sequence). V was shortened by 0 bases and J by 3 bases, with 17 bases between the two germline ends. The CDR3: CAWSVPPRMVYTGELFF. CDR3 coding DNA: TGTGCCTGGAGTGTACCCCCGAGGATGGTATACACCGGGGAGCTGTTTTTT. The whole variable domain, remainder taken from reference TRBV30 and TRBJ2-2, is SQTIHQWPATLVQPVGSPLSLECTVEGTSNPNLYWYRQAAGRGLQLLFYSVGIGQISSEVPQNLSASRPQDRQFILSSKKLLLSDSGFYLCAWSVPPRMVYTGELFFGEGSRLTVL.

This clonotype was counted many times. The CDR3 region is CASRGTGSNQPQHF. Here the CDR3 DNA reads TGTGCCAGCAGAGGGACAGGAAGTAATCAGCCCCAGCATTTT. This rearrangement joins TRBV6-1 to TRBJ1-5; 8 nucleotides match TRBD1. Germline CDR1 is MNHNS and CDR2 is SASEGT. The length of the CDR3 is 14 residues. Trimming at V came to 6 bases and at J to 4 bases, leaving 5 bases not matched to a gene.